Listed below are T cell receptor beta chains from one sample, sequenced in a study of CD4+ T cells in melanoma. Profiling relied on immunoSEQ multiplex PCR, and the TCRdb table lists in-frame clones only, not all of them. The table includes around 13,000 clones, around 72% detected once. Source material: cells from a culture (not recorded whether cultured in vitro). These receptors came from a human donor with melanoma. Both conserved end residues are part of each CDR3. D genes are given only for firm matches. Size values are once, few and many counts, or a class for expanded clones, and some rows have none.

J gene: TRBJ2-7; D gene: TRBD1; clone size: NA; V gene: TRBV10-2; CDR3 protein: CASSEVFRTGTAYEQYF; CDR3 DNA: TGCGCCAGCAGTGAGGTTTTTCGGACAGGGACAGCATACGAGCAGTACTTC
J gene: TRBJ2-3; D gene: NA; clone size: NA; V gene: TRBV6-5; CDR3 protein: CASSYQGSIGTDTQYF; CDR3 DNA: TGTGCCAGCAGTTATCAGGGAAGTATAGGCACAGATACGCAGTATTTT
J gene: TRBJ1-2; D gene: NA; clone size: NA; V gene: TRBV5-4; CDR3 protein: CASSLAGGLSYTF; CDR3 DNA: TGTGCCAGCAGCTTGGCCGGGGGACTGAGCTACACCTTC
J gene: TRBJ1-1; D gene: TRBD1; clone size: NA; V gene: TRBV6-6; CDR3 protein: CASGHWDRGVNTEAFF; CDR3 DNA: TGTGCCAGCGGGCATTGGGACAGGGGAGTAAACACTGAAGCTTTCTTT
J gene: TRBJ2-1; D gene: NA; clone size: NA; V gene: TRBV2; CDR3 protein: CASRLGGMSSYNEQFF; CDR3 DNA: TGTGCCAGCAGGCTGGGGGGAATGAGCTCCTACAATGAGCAGTTCTTC
J gene: TRBJ1-2; D gene: NA; clone size: NA; V gene: TRBV7-9; CDR3 protein: CASSGENYGYTF; CDR3 DNA: TGTGCCAGCTCGGGCGAAAACTATGGCTACACCTTC
J gene: TRBJ1-2; D gene: NA; clone size: NA; V gene: TRBV11-2; CDR3 protein: CASSSLAVRGYTF; CDR3 DNA: TGTGCCAGCAGCTCCTTAGCGGTTCGTGGCTACACCTTC
J gene: TRBJ2-7; D gene: NA; clone size: few; V gene: TRBV10-3; CDR3 protein: CASMGAEYEQYF; CDR3 DNA: TGTGCCTCGATGGGGGCCGAGTACGAGCAGTACTTC
J gene: TRBJ1-2; D gene: NA; clone size: NA; V gene: TRBV6-5; CDR3 protein: CASSYSKLNYGYTF; CDR3 DNA: TGTGCCAGCAGTTACTCGAAGCTAAACTATGGCTACACCTTC
J gene: TRBJ1-4; D gene: TRBD1; clone size: few; V gene: TRBV2; CDR3 protein: CASSGQGNEKLFF; CDR3 DNA: TGTGCCAGCAGTGGACAGGGTAACGAAAAACTGTTTTTT
J gene: TRBJ1-1; D gene: NA; clone size: NA; V gene: TRBV7-2; CDR3 protein: CASSFRGMGALGAFF; CDR3 DNA: TGTGCCAGCAGCTTTCGGGGTATGGGGGCCCTCGGAGCTTTCTTT
J gene: TRBJ1-1; D gene: NA; clone size: NA; V gene: TRBV29-1; CDR3 protein: CSVEGRMKRLAFF; CDR3 DNA: TGCAGCGTTGAGGGACGGATGAAGAGGTTGGCTTTCTTT
J gene: TRBJ1-5; D gene: TRBD1; clone size: NA; V gene: TRBV18; CDR3 protein: CASSPTGLNQPQHF; CDR3 DNA: TGTGCCAGCTCACCGACAGGGCTCAATCAGCCCCAGCATTTT
J gene: TRBJ2-2; D gene: NA; clone size: NA; V gene: TRBV5-1; CDR3 protein: CASRGGQGTGELFF; CDR3 DNA: TGCGCCAGCAGAGGGGGGCAAGGCACCGGGGAGCTGTTTTTT
J gene: TRBJ1-5; D gene: NA; clone size: NA; V gene: TRBV5-1; CDR3 protein: CASSSGFGDQPQHF; CDR3 DNA: TGCGCCAGCAGCTCGGGGTTCGGAGATCAGCCCCAGCATTTT
J gene: TRBJ1-2; D gene: TRBD1; clone size: NA; V gene: TRBV7-2; CDR3 protein: CASSFDRDSDYTF; CDR3 DNA: TGTGCCAGCAGCTTCGACAGGGATTCGGACTACACCTTC
J gene: TRBJ2-3; D gene: NA; clone size: NA; V gene: TRBV5-1; CDR3 protein: CASSLGGGEADTQYF; CDR3 DNA: TGCGCCAGCAGCTTGGGAGGGGGGGAGGCAGATACGCAGTATTTT
J gene: TRBJ2-3; D gene: TRBD1; clone size: NA; V gene: TRBV6-6; CDR3 protein: CASSLDRVSNTQYF; CDR3 DNA: TGTGCCAGCAGTCTGGACAGGGTTTCAAATACGCAGTATTTT
J gene: TRBJ2-3; D gene: NA; clone size: NA; V gene: TRBV7-2; CDR3 protein: CASSLQRLATDTQYF; CDR3 DNA: TGTGCCAGCAGCTTACAGCGGCTAGCTACAGATACGCAGTATTTT
J gene: TRBJ1-6; D gene: TRBD1; clone size: NA; V gene: TRBV6-6; CDR3 protein: CASSDRGLSPLHF; CDR3 DNA: TGTGCCAGCAGTGACAGGGGGCTTTCACCCCTCCACTTT
J gene: TRBJ1-5; D gene: TRBD1; clone size: once; V gene: TRBV19; CDR3 protein: CASSELDRGSQPQHF; CDR3 DNA: TGTGCCAGTAGTGAGTTAGACAGGGGGTCTCAGCCCCAGCATTTT
J gene: TRBJ2-5; D gene: NA; clone size: NA; V gene: TRBV6-1; CDR3 protein: CASSEAVVDTGDQETQYF; CDR3 DNA: TGTGCCAGCAGTGAAGCGGTGGTCGATACGGGGGATCAAGAGACCCAGTACTTC
J gene: TRBJ1-4; D gene: NA; clone size: NA; V gene: TRBV7-9; CDR3 protein: CASSLAHGGMGEKLFF; CDR3 DNA: TGTGCCAGCAGCTTAGCGCATGGGGGTATGGGTGAAAAACTGTTTTTT
J gene: TRBJ2-1; D gene: NA; clone size: NA; V gene: TRBV5-5; CDR3 protein: CASSPRGRQSAVNEQFF; CDR3 DNA: TGTGCCAGCAGTCCCCGGGGGCGCCAATCGGCCGTTAATGAGCAGTTCTTC
J gene: TRBJ1-5; D gene: TRBD1; clone size: few; V gene: TRBV2; CDR3 protein: CASTTGASQPQHF; CDR3 DNA: TGTGCCAGCACCACAGGGGCAAGTCAGCCCCAGCATTTT
J gene: TRBJ2-3; D gene: TRBD2; clone size: NA; V gene: TRBV30; CDR3 protein: CAWSVGRLAGLTDTQYF; CDR3 DNA: TGTGCCTGGAGTGTAGGTCGTCTAGCGGGGCTAACAGATACGCAGTATTTT
J gene: TRBJ2-3; D gene: TRBD1; clone size: few; V gene: TRBV7-7; CDR3 protein: CASSVGTVSTDTQYF; CDR3 DNA: TGTGCTAGCAGCGTCGGGACAGTTAGCACAGATACGCAGTATTTT
J gene: TRBJ2-3; D gene: NA; clone size: NA; V gene: TRBV30; CDR3 protein: CALAWGQTDTQYF; CDR3 DNA: TGTGCCTTGGCCTGGGGGCAGACAGATACGCAGTATTTT
J gene: TRBJ1-1; D gene: NA; clone size: NA; V gene: TRBV5-1; CDR3 protein: CASSLGGSQGTEAFF; CDR3 DNA: TGCGCCAGCAGCTTGGGCGGCAGCCAAGGCACTGAAGCTTTCTTT
J gene: TRBJ1-4; D gene: TRBD1; clone size: NA; V gene: TRBV5-1; CDR3 protein: CASSLGFRQGFSGEKLFF; CDR3 DNA: TGCGCCAGCAGCTTGGGTTTTCGACAGGGCTTTTCCGGTGAAAAACTGTTTTTT
J gene: TRBJ1-1; D gene: NA; clone size: NA; V gene: TRBV29-1; CDR3 protein: CSVEPGLKNTEAFF; CDR3 DNA: TGCAGCGTTGAACCGGGACTGAAGAACACTGAAGCTTTCTTT
J gene: TRBJ2-7; D gene: TRBD2; clone size: NA; V gene: TRBV2; CDR3 protein: CASSEARGLAQPEQYF; CDR3 DNA: TGTGCCAGCAGTGAAGCGAGGGGACTAGCTCAACCGGAGCAGTACTTC
J gene: TRBJ1-1; D gene: NA; clone size: NA; V gene: TRBV27; CDR3 protein: CASSLEAGQNTEAFF; CDR3 DNA: TGTGCCAGCAGTTTGGAGGCGGGACAGAACACTGAAGCTTTCTTT
J gene: TRBJ1-4; D gene: NA; clone size: NA; V gene: TRBV19; CDR3 protein: CASSGGATNEKLFF; CDR3 DNA: TGTGCCAGTAGCGGGGGGGCAACTAATGAAAAACTGTTTTTT
J gene: TRBJ1-2; D gene: NA; clone size: NA; V gene: TRBV6-1; CDR3 protein: CASRGAGPDYGYTF; CDR3 DNA: TGTGCCAGCAGGGGGGCAGGGCCAGACTATGGCTACACCTTC
J gene: TRBJ2-5; D gene: NA; clone size: NA; V gene: TRBV29-1; CDR3 protein: CSVEEVGTQYF; CDR3 DNA: TGCAGCGTTGAAGAGGTTGGGACCCAGTACTTC
J gene: TRBJ2-7; D gene: NA; clone size: NA; V gene: TRBV4-3; CDR3 protein: CASSQDRTQPFYEQYF; CDR3 DNA: TGCGCCAGCAGCCAAGATCGGACCCAGCCTTTCTACGAGCAGTACTTC
J gene: TRBJ1-2; D gene: TRBD1; clone size: NA; V gene: TRBV30; CDR3 protein: CAWSHTGTGLRPGYTF; CDR3 DNA: TGTGCCTGGAGTCACACCGGGACAGGGCTTCGTCCTGGCTACACCTTC
J gene: TRBJ2-1; D gene: TRBD1; clone size: NA; V gene: TRBV29-1; CDR3 protein: CSLPGAGGSEQFF; CDR3 DNA: TGCAGCCTTCCAGGGGCAGGGGGAAGTGAGCAGTTCTTC
J gene: TRBJ1-5; D gene: TRBD1; clone size: NA; V gene: TRBV7-8; CDR3 protein: CASARGQAGQPQHF; CDR3 DNA: TGTGCCAGCGCCCGCGGACAGGCGGGGCAGCCCCAGCATTTT
J gene: TRBJ2-5; D gene: NA; clone size: NA; V gene: TRBV11-2; CDR3 protein: CASSLSRETQYF; CDR3 DNA: TGTGCCAGCAGCTTATCCCGCGAGACCCAGTACTTC
J gene: TRBJ1-2; D gene: TRBD1; clone size: NA; V gene: TRBV29-1; CDR3 protein: CSIGGGSFGYTF; CDR3 DNA: TGCAGCATAGGGGGCGGATCGTTTGGCTACACCTTC
J gene: TRBJ2-5; D gene: NA; clone size: NA; V gene: TRBV18; CDR3 protein: CASSPVLETQYF; CDR3 DNA: TGTGCCAGCTCACCGGTTCTAGAGACCCAGTACTTC
J gene: TRBJ2-1; D gene: NA; clone size: NA; V gene: TRBV2; CDR3 protein: CASSETSSEQFF; CDR3 DNA: TGTGCCAGCAGTGAGACTAGTAGTGAGCAGTTCTTC
J gene: TRBJ1-1; D gene: NA; clone size: few; V gene: TRBV6-5; CDR3 protein: CASTTLTGTEAFF; CDR3 DNA: TGTGCCAGCACTACCCTTACAGGAACTGAAGCTTTCTTT
J gene: TRBJ2-4; D gene: NA; clone size: NA; V gene: TRBV5-6; CDR3 protein: CAPEGGAKNIQYF; CDR3 DNA: TGTGCCCCCGAGGGGGGAGCCAAAAACATTCAGTACTTC
J gene: TRBJ1-3; D gene: NA; clone size: medium-sized; V gene: TRBV10-3; CDR3 protein: CAISESAGNRNTIYF; CDR3 DNA: TGTGCCATCAGTGAGTCGGCGGGGAATAGAAACACCATATATTTT
J gene: TRBJ2-3; D gene: NA; clone size: NA; V gene: TRBV6-5; CDR3 protein: CASRRSPYSTDTQYF; CDR3 DNA: TGTGCCAGCAGACGAAGTCCCTATAGCACAGATACGCAGTATTTT
J gene: TRBJ1-1; D gene: TRBD1; clone size: once; V gene: TRBV18; CDR3 protein: CASSRNRGLNTEAFF; CDR3 DNA: TGTGCCAGCTCACGAAACAGGGGTCTGAACACTGAAGCTTTCTTT
J gene: TRBJ1-5; D gene: NA; clone size: once; V gene: TRBV11-3; CDR3 protein: CASSPRVDQPQHF; CDR3 DNA: TGTGCCAGCAGCCCCCGGGTCGATCAGCCCCAGCATTTT
J gene: TRBJ2-7; D gene: TRBD2; clone size: NA; V gene: TRBV5-8; CDR3 protein: CASSLGPSGGYEQYF; CDR3 DNA: TGTGCCAGCAGCTTGGGACCTAGCGGGGGATACGAGCAGTACTTC
J gene: TRBJ2-3; D gene: TRBD1; clone size: NA; V gene: TRBV7-9; CDR3 protein: CASSSGTGGFRTDTQYF; CDR3 DNA: TGTGCCAGCAGCTCCGGGACAGGGGGCTTTAGGACAGATACGCAGTATTTT
J gene: TRBJ1-6; D gene: NA; clone size: NA; V gene: TRBV7-9; CDR3 protein: CASSLKGINSPLHF; CDR3 DNA: TGTGCCAGCAGCTTAAAGGGGATTAATTCACCCCTCCACTTT
J gene: TRBJ1-1; D gene: NA; clone size: NA; V gene: TRBV6-5; CDR3 protein: CASSRTVNTEAFF; CDR3 DNA: TGTGCCAGCAGTAGGACAGTGAACACTGAAGCTTTCTTT
J gene: TRBJ1-1; D gene: TRBD1; clone size: NA; V gene: TRBV5-1; CDR3 protein: CASKGTGVWYTEAFF; CDR3 DNA: TGCGCCAGCAAAGGGACAGGGGTTTGGTACACTGAAGCTTTCTTT
J gene: TRBJ2-7; D gene: TRBD1; clone size: few; V gene: TRBV4-1; CDR3 protein: CASSQTTGASSYEQYF; CDR3 DNA: TGCGCCAGCAGCCAGACAACAGGGGCAAGCTCCTACGAGCAGTACTTC
J gene: TRBJ2-4; D gene: NA; clone size: NA; V gene: TRBV2; CDR3 protein: CASQGGRGLPNIQYF; CDR3 DNA: TGTGCCAGCCAGGGGGGGAGGGGTCTACCAAACATTCAGTACTTC
J gene: TRBJ1-6; D gene: TRBD1; clone size: NA; V gene: TRBV19; CDR3 protein: CASRFSRAGGIHSPLHF; CDR3 DNA: TGTGCCAGTAGGTTCTCCCGGGCAGGGGGGATACATTCACCCCTCCACTTT
J gene: TRBJ1-1; D gene: TRBD1; clone size: NA; V gene: TRBV30; CDR3 protein: CARTGARNTEAFF; CDR3 DNA: TGTGCCCGCACAGGGGCACGGAACACTGAAGCTTTCTTT
J gene: TRBJ1-2; D gene: NA; clone size: NA; V gene: TRBV5-6; CDR3 protein: CASSLGGYGYTF; CDR3 DNA: TGTGCCAGCAGCTTGGGGGGCTATGGCTACACCTTC